This T cell receptor (beta chain) comes out of a study of T-cell memory formation after mild COVID-19. General study findings and limits: CD4+ contracting clones were found mainly in CM and EM, and CD8+ ones in EMRA.

TCRdb re-called the 5' RACE reads with MiXCR, one entry per CDR3 protein. The sample carries around 410,000 distinct CDR3 sequences, under 25% recorded once. The CDR3 runs 15 residues. Germline trimming cut 2 bases from V and 3 bases from J; bases unmatched to any gene: 8. Germline V gene data show CDR1 as SGHTS and CDR2 as YDEGEE. Concerning this clonotype: The antigen remains unidentified.

This sequence was found in an adult woman who had mild COVID-19 (a few samples of this study predate the infection). Cell type and time point are not known. The rearrangement joins TRBV5-8 to TRBJ2-7; 7 bases are a match to TRBD1. Sequenced input: PBMCs or a T cell subset sorted from them (not recorded which). The CDR3 DNA reads as TGTGCCAGCAGCTTCAGACAGGGAGCGGTCTACGAGCAGTACTTC. Translation: CASSFRQGAVYEQYF.